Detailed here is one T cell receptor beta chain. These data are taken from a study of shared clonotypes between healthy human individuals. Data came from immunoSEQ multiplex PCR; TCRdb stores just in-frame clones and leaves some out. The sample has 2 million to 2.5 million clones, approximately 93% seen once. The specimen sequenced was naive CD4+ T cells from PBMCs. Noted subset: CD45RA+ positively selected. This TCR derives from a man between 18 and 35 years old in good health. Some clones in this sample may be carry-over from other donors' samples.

The CDR3 spells CASRPRLQEAFF. The DNA of the CDR3 is TGTGCCAGCAGGCCGCGCCTTCAAGAAGCTTTCTTT. The V call is TRBV28, the J call TRBJ1-1; D remains unclear. The germline V gene has CDR1 MDHEN and CDR2 SYDVKM. This CDR3 spans 12 amino acids. V was shortened by 6 bases and J by 8 bases, with 13 bases between the two germline ends.